The clone carrying this T cell receptor beta chain was seen repeatedly, ten times or more. Via MiXCR, TCRdb re-called the 5' RACE reads, giving one row per CDR3 protein. The sample has 20,000 to 30,000 distinct CDR3 sequences, approximately 4.8% seen once. The sample belongs to a study of T cells after yellow fever vaccination. Whole-study context: It was with CD3, CD45RA, CCR7 and CD95 that the EM, EMRA, CM and Tscm memory subsets were sorted.

This CDR3 spans 16 amino acids. The trim removed 2 bases at V and 6 bases at J, leaving 10 bases unmatched. This sequence was found in a man aged 18-30 years who received the YFV17D yellow fever vaccine. This chain links TRBV12-3 or TRBV12-4 with TRBJ1-5; 7 bases map to TRBD1. The material sequenced was PBMCs, either bulk or a sorted T-cell subset (CD4+, CD8+, memory, or dextramer-sorted; not recorded which), taken on the day of the yellow fever booster vaccination. CDR3 DNA: TGTGCCAGCAGTTTATCGGTCAGGGGGGCGAGTCAGCCCCAGCATTTT. Translated, it gives CASSLSVRGASQPQHF.